This T cell receptor (beta chain) is drawn from a study of blood T cell repertoires in COVID-19. Trimming removed 5 bases at V and 4 bases at J, with 9 bases between. The CDR3 length is 13 residues. Germline CDR1 SGHAT, CDR2 FQNNGV. Per the study methods: Reference gene primer amplification gave nucleated cell count estimates. Repertoires were generated with immunoSEQ multiplex PCR, while TCRdb's copy carries only in-frame clones and drops some. That table furnishes V, J and clone size, whereas the DNA furnished D and trimming. The table includes about 100,000 clones, more than 85% detected once. Only a few counts were recorded for this clone.

V usage is TRBV11-2 and J usage is TRBJ1-5; no reliable D call. The sequenced sample consisted of peripheral blood. This receptor was obtained from a man aged 30 to 45 in a cohort sampled during active COVID-19. The CDR3 is CASSNGANQPQHF. DNA for the CDR3: TGTGCCAGCAGCAATGGAGCGAATCAGCCCCAGCATTTT.